This T cell receptor beta chain stems from a study of T cells in women clearing cervical HPV infection. Turning to the study itself: Controls were women whose single incident HPV16 infection cleared within 12 months without precancer or cancer.

Comment on this clone: The antigen is unknown. The read halts 3 residues ahead of the CDR3 end, with the missing end drawn from the germline J gene.

Cervical HPV DNA detected by MY09/MY11 PCR, typed by dot-blot. This CDR3 is 17 amino acids long. Per the germline V gene, CDR1 is SNHLY and CDR2 is FYNNEI. Measured with immunoSEQ multiplex PCR; TCRdb has only the in-frame clones, and not every one. The sample table sets out some 28,000 clones. General study results and limits: TRBV6-7 relative abundance averaged roughly 0.1% in cases and roughly 0.17% in controls.

The TCR originated in a woman between 18 and 70 years old with a cervical HPV16 infection that either progressed to CIN3+ or cleared (not recorded which). This chain joins TRBV2 and TRBJ2-2; 7 nucleotides match TRBD1. The sequenced sample was blood buffy coat. CDR3 sequence: CASSERKGAYYNSPLFF. Incomplete CDR3 DNA: TGTGCCAGCAGTGAAAGGAAGGGGGCCTACTATAATTCACCG.